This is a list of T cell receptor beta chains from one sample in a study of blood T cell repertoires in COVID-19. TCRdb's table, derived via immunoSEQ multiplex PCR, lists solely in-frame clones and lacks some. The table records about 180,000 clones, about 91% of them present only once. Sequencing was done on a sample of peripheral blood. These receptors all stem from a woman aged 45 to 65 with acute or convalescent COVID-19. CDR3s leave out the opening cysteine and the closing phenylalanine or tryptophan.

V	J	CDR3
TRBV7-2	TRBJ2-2	ASTGLAGNTGELF
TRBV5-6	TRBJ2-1	ASSFWTGENNEQF
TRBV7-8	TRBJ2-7	ASSLAAGPSEQY
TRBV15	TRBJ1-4	ATAAYLEEKLF
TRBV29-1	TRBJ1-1	SVTRQGGNTEAF
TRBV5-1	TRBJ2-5	ASSWGDRATQETQY
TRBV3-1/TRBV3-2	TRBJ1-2	ASSQDTGGAGGYT
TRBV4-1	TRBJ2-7	ASSHSKDSTYEQY
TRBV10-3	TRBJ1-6	AIGQTEGESPLH
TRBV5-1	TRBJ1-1	ASSFQGAPNTEAF
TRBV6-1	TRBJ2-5	ASSERGGLETQY
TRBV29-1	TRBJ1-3	SVIQGGGNTIY
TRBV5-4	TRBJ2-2	ASSPGQGLNTGELF
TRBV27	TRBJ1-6	ASSIMTGGNSPLH
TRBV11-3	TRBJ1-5	AIRGGLGNQPQH
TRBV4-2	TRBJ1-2	ASSQVEAAGYGYT
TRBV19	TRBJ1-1	ASSIDLGTGTTEAF
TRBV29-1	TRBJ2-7	SVVTSFLGEQY
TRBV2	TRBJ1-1	ASSLLWTEAF
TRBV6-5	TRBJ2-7	ASSYNRGSYEQY
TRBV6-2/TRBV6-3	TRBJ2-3	ASSYSTQLAGDTDTQY
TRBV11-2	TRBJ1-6	ASSPVRTDSSYNSPLH
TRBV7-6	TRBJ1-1	ASSLAGGLPLNTEAF
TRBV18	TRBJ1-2	ASSLDRGPNYGYT
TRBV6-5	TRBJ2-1	ASKTSGGDHEQF
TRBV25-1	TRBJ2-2	ASSDPGETTGELF
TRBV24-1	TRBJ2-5	ATSDFALAGGTETQY
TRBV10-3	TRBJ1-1	AINRDSATEAF
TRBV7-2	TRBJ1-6	ASSFGEHNSPLH
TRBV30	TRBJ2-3	AWSHRQGRGTDTQY
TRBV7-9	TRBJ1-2	ASSLATENYGYT
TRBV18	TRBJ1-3	ASSPPAGAYTIY
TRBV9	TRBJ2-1	ASSVGVTVYNEQF
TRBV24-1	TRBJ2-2	ATTPAGEVGTGELF
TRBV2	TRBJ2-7	ASSEGTVQPFEQY
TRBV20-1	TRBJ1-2	SASGPYSSVP
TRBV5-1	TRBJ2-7	ASDTTSGRSYEQY
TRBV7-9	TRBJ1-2	ASSIPKWAREIWDYGYT
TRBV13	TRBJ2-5	ASSLWDRGLRETQY
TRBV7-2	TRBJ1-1	ASSSRTGRGNTEAF